These 10 T cell receptor beta chains were sequenced from one sample in a study of blood T cell repertoires in COVID-19. The data were produced by immunoSEQ multiplex PCR, yet TCRdb's version contains in-frame clones alone and is incomplete. This sample yields 110,000 to 150,000 clones, of which around nine tenths are seen a single time; roughly 2.9% belongs to the top ten. The source material was peripheral blood. The receptors were gathered from a man in his fifties or sixties with active or convalescent COVID-19.

The chain is built from TRBV7-4 and TRBJ1-3; D gene unclear. The CDR3 is 15 residues long. Trimming shortened V by 1 base and J by 4 bases, and 11 bases separated the two germline ends. Germline V lookup: CDR1 SGHVT, CDR2 SQSDAQ. The CDR3, as DNA: TGTGCCAGCAGCTTAGGACTGACTGTCGGAAACACCATATATTTT. Its translation: CASSLGLTVGNTIYF.

This chain uses TRBV7-2 with TRBJ1-2; 8 bases match TRBD1. Germline V gene data show CDR1 as SGHTA and CDR2 as FQGNSA. V shed 1 base and J 4 bases; nucleotides not matched to a gene: 5. The CDR3 is made up of 15 amino acids. The CDR3 DNA reads TGTGCCAGCAGCTTAGGGTCAGGGGGCGGCTATGGCTACACCTTC. Amino acid sequence: CASSLGSGGGYGYTF.

The gene calls are TRBV6-5 and TRBJ2-1, with D maybe TRBD1 (6 bases). The V end lost 5 bases, the J end lost 0 bases, and 11 bases lay between the germline ends. This CDR3 region has 15 residues. From germline, CDR1 is MNHEY and CDR2 SVGAGI. The DNA for the CDR3 is TGTGCCAGCAGTCCCATGGACAGCTCCTACAATGAGCAGTTCTTC. Its protein is CASSPMDSSYNEQFF.

The CDR3 nucleotides are TGTGCCAGCTCACCAAGAACAGCAACCGATTCACCCCTCCACTTT. Amino acid sequence: CASSPRTATDSPLHF. The genes are TRBV18 and TRBJ1-6, with unresolved D. The CDR3 length is 15 residues. V lost 2 bases, J lost 8 bases, and 13 bases lay in between. Per germline, CDR1 KGHSH and CDR2 LQKENI.

This chain links TRBV30 with TRBJ2-5; TRBD2 matches 12 bases. CDR1 and CDR2 from the germline V gene are GTSNPN and SVGIG (reference sequence). The CDR3 has 17 amino acids. Trimming removed 7 bases from V and 2 bases from J; junction bases left unmatched: 14. The CDR3 sequence is CASRGLAGGPGQETQYF. CDR3 nucleotides: TGTGCCTCCCGGGGTCTAGCGGGAGGGCCGGGGCAAGAGACCCAGTACTTC.

The chain links TRBV29-1 to TRBJ2-1; 7 bases map to TRBD1. The J segment lost 6 bases and the V segment lost 3 bases, leaving 5 bases of the junction unmatched. This CDR3 spans 13 amino acids. Germline CDR1 reads SQVTM; CDR2 reads ANQGSEA. CDR3 nucleotides: TGCAGCGTTGAGAAAGGGGGCCGCAATGAGCAGTTCTTC. Translating gives CSVEKGGRNEQFF.

The chain has TRBV7-2 and TRBJ2-3; D is possibly TRBD2 (5 bases). Germline loops: CDR1 SGHTA, CDR2 FQGNSA. V was clipped by 7 bases and J by 0 bases, with 14 bases between them. The CDR3 loop spans 15 amino acids. The CDR3 loop reads CASKSPRGSTDTQYF. The CDR3 DNA is TGTGCCAGCAAGAGTCCCAGAGGGAGCACAGATACGCAGTATTTT.

The CDR3 DNA sequence: TGTGCCAGCAGCTTACAGGGGGTGGATGGCTACACCTTC. Protein sequence: CASSLQGVDGYTF. The rearrangement uses TRBV7-3 and TRBJ1-2; 7 bases are a match to TRBD1. The CDR3 runs 13 residues. V shed 2 bases, J shed 6 bases, and the junction held 3 bases outside the gene matches. CDR1 is SGHTA and CDR2 is FQGTGA in the germline V gene.

The chain links TRBV19 to TRBJ1-2; 10 positions agree with TRBD1. CDR3 length equals 15 residues. Germline lookup yields CDR1 LNHDA and CDR2 SQIVND (reference sequence). The V gene end was trimmed by 4 bases and the J gene end by 6 bases; junction bases not matched to a gene: 8. In nucleotides, the CDR3 is TGTGCCAGTAGTAGGAGAGGGACAGGGGAGGATGGCTACACCTTC. As protein: CASSRRGTGEDGYTF.

The chain combines TRBV5-6 with TRBJ1-1; 7 bases agree with TRBD1. The CDR3 runs to 17 residues. Germline V gene sequence: CDR1 SGHDT, CDR2 YYEEEE. With 0 bases clipped from V and 1 base from J, the junction kept 9 bases outside the gene matches. The chain's CDR3 is CASSLEGRGSKNTEAFF. The CDR3 bases are TGTGCCAGCAGCTTGGAAGGCAGGGGGAGCAAGAACACTGAAGCTTTCTTT.